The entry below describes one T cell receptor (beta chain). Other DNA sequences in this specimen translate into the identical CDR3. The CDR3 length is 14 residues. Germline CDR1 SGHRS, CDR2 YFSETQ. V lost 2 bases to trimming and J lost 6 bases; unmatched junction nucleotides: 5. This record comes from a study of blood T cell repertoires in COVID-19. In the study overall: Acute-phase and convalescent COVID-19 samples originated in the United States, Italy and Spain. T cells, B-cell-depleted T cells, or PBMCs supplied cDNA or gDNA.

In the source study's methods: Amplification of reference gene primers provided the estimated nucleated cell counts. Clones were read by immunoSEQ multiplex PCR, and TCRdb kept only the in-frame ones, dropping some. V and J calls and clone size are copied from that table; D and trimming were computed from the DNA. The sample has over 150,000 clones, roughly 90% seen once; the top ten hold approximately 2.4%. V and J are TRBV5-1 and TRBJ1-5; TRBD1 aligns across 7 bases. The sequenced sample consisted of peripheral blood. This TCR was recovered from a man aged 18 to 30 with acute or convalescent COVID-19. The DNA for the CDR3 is TGCGCCAGCAGCTTAGGGGGCCTCGGTCAGCCCCAGCATTTT. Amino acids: CASSLGGLGQPQHF.